The source of this T cell receptor (beta chain) is a study of CXCR3-negative and CXCR3-positive naive CD8 T cells. All TRB cDNA libraries came from 5' RACE performed with UMI labels. One entry per CDR3 protein, without DNA, is what TCRdb gives after re-calling the 5' RACE reads. This sample's table has roughly 8,200 distinct CDR3 sequences. On this clonotype itself: As yet, its antigen is unknown.

The CDR3 is 13 residues long. Germline values: CDR1 SQVTM, CDR2 ANQGSEA. The study, taken as a whole, reports: Researchers reported similar TRBV-TRBJ usage in naive CXCR3-negative and CXCR3-positive cells, though memory differed.

This chain uses TRBV29-1 with TRBJ2-3; there is no DNA to check the TCRdb D call of TRBD1. The source material was naive CXCR3- CD8+ T cells from blood. Subset here: CD45RO-CCR7+CD27+CD95- naive CD8+ T cells lacking CXCR3 (TNR3-). The TCR was taken from a human donor in good health. Some clones in this sample may be carry-over from other donors' samples. The CDR3 reads CSADKTVTDTQYF.